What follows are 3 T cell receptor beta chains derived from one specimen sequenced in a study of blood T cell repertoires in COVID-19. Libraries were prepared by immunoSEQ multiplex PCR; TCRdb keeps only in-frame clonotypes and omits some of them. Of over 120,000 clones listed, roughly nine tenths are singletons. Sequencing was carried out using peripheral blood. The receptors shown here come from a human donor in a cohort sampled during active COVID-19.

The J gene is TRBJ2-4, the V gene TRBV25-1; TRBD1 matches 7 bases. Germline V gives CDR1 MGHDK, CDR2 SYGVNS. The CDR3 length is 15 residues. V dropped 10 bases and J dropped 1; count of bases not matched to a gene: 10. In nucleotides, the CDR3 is TGTGCCACATCCGGGACAGAAGGGGCCAAAAACATTCAGTACTTC. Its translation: CATSGTEGAKNIQYF.

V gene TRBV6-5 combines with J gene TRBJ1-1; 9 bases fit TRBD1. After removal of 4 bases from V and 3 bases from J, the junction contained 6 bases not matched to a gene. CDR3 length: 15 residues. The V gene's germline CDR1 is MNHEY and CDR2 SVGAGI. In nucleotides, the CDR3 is TGTGCCAGCAGTTTGACAGGGGGAGGGGACACTGAAGCTTTCTTT. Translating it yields CASSLTGGGDTEAFF.

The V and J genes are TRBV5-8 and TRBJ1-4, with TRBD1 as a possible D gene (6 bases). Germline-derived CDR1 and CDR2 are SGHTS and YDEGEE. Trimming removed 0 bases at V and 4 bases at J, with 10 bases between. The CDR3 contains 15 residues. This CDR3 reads CASSLGQENNEKLFF. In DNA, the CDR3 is TGTGCCAGCAGCTTGGGACAGGAGAATAATGAAAAACTGTTTTTT.